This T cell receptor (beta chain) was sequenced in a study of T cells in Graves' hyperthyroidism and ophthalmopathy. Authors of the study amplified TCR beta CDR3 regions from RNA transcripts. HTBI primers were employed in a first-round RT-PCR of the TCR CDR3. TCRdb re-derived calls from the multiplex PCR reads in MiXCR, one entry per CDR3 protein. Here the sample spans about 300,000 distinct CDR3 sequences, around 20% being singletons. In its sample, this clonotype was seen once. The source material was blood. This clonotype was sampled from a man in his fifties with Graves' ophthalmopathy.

As DNA, the CDR3 is TGTGCCAGCAGCTTTGGACTAGCGGGAGGTGCGCCCGGGGAGCTGTTTTTT. Its translation is CASSFGLAGGAPGELFF. The J gene is TRBJ2-2, the V gene TRBV5-6, with 14 bases fitting TRBD2. There are 17 residues in the CDR3. Trimming took 2 bases from V and 6 from J; bases not matched to a gene: 6. Germline lookup yields CDR1 SGHDT and CDR2 YYEEEE.